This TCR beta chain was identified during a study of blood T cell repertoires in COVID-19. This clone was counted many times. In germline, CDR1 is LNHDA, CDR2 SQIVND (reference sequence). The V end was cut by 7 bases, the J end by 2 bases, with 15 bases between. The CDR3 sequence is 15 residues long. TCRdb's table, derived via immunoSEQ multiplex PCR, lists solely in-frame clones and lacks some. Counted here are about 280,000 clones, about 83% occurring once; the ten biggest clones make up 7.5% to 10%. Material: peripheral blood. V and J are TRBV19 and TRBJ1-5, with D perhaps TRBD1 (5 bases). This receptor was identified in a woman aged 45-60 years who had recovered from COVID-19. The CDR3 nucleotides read TGTGCCAGTACCCGACAGAAGACGGGCAATCAGCCCCAGCATTTT. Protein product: CASTRQKTGNQPQHF. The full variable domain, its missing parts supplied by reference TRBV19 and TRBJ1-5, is DGGITQSPKYLFRKEGQNVTLSCEQNLNHDAMYWYRQDPGQGLRLIYYSQIVNDFQKGDIAEGYSVSREKKESFPLTVTSAQKNPTAFYLCASTRQKTGNQPQHFGDGTRLSIL.